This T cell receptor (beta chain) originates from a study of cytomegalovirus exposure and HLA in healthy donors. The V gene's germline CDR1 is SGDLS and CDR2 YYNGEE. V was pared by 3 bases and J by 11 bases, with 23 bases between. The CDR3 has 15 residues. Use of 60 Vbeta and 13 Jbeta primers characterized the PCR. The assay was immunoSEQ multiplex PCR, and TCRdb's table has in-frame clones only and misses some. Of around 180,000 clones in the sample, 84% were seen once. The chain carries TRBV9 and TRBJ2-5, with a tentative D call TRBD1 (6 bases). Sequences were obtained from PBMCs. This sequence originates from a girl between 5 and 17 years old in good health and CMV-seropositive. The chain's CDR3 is CASSDATGPESEQYF. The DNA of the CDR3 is TGTGCCAGCAGCGATGCGACAGGTCCCGAATCGGAGCAGTACTTC.